The rows below give T cell receptor beta chains drawn from one sample of a study of T cell responses to AZD1222 COVID-19 vaccine. Profiling relied on immunoSEQ multiplex PCR, and the TCRdb table lists in-frame clones only, not all of them. The sample records more than 90,000 clones, 85% to 90% being singletons. Sample: peripheral blood, taken 28 days after the second AZD1222 dose. These receptors were obtained from an adult who received the AZD1222 COVID-19 vaccine. The CDR3 runs from the conserved cysteine through the conserved F or W. D genes are given only for firm matches. For some rows the clone size is stated as once, few or many, or as a class when expanded; others skip it.

CDR3 DNA: TGTGCCAGTAGTCAGGTTTTTAGCAATCAGCCCCAGCATTTT; CDR3 protein: CASSQVFSNQPQHF; D gene: -; V gene: TRBV19; clone size: -; J gene: TRBJ1-5
CDR3 DNA: TGTGCCAGCAGCTCAAACAGTGTTTCTAACTATGGCTACACCTTC; CDR3 protein: CASSSNSVSNYGYTF; D gene: -; V gene: TRBV7-3; clone size: -; J gene: TRBJ1-2
CDR3 DNA: TGTGCCAGCAGCGTAGGAGACGTAAGCAATCAGCCCCAGCATTTT; CDR3 protein: CASSVGDVSNQPQHF; D gene: -; V gene: TRBV9; clone size: few; J gene: TRBJ1-5
CDR3 DNA: TGTGCCAGCAGTCCCCTGACAGAATACGAGCAGTACTTC; CDR3 protein: CASSPLTEYEQYF; D gene: -; V gene: TRBV12-3/TRBV12-4; clone size: once; J gene: TRBJ2-7
CDR3 DNA: TGTGCCAGCAGCTTACAGTTCTCCGGGACCAACGGGGAGCTGTTTTTT; CDR3 protein: CASSLQFSGTNGELFF; D gene: -; V gene: TRBV7-6; clone size: -; J gene: TRBJ2-2
CDR3 DNA: TGTGCCAGCAGCTTGGGGGTGGATTCTGGGGCCAACGTCCTGACTTTC; CDR3 protein: CASSLGVDSGANVLTF; D gene: -; V gene: TRBV5-8; clone size: few; J gene: TRBJ2-6
CDR3 DNA: TGCGCCAGCAGCCAAGACCCGACAGGGGGGTTCTCTGGGGCCAACGTCCTGACTTTC; CDR3 protein: CASSQDPTGGFSGANVLTF; D gene: TRBD1; V gene: TRBV4-1; clone size: -; J gene: TRBJ2-6
CDR3 DNA: TGTGCCAGCAGCCAAGGACAGGGGTGGTACACCTTC; CDR3 protein: CASSQGQGWYTF; D gene: TRBD1; V gene: TRBV3-1/TRBV3-2; clone size: -; J gene: TRBJ1-2
CDR3 DNA: TGCGCCAGCAGCCCGACGGGGACTCGACAAGAGACCCAGTACTTC; CDR3 protein: CASSPTGTRQETQYF; D gene: -; V gene: TRBV5-1; clone size: once; J gene: TRBJ2-5
CDR3 DNA: TGTGCCAGCAGCTTTGGGGCACTGCTTGAAGCTTTCTTT; CDR3 protein: CASSFGALLEAFF; D gene: -; V gene: TRBV11-2; clone size: -; J gene: TRBJ1-1
CDR3 DNA: TGCGCCAGCAGCTTGGAAGTCCGCGGGGAGCTGTTTTTT; CDR3 protein: CASSLEVRGELFF; D gene: -; V gene: TRBV5-1; clone size: -; J gene: TRBJ2-2
CDR3 DNA: TGTGCCAGCAGTTTAAATAGGGTAGACTATGGCTACACCTTC; CDR3 protein: CASSLNRVDYGYTF; D gene: -; V gene: TRBV27; clone size: -; J gene: TRBJ1-2
CDR3 DNA: TGCGCCAGCGCATTGATAGTAGGGGGGAACACTGAAGCTTTCTTT; CDR3 protein: CASALIVGGNTEAFF; D gene: -; V gene: TRBV5-1; clone size: -; J gene: TRBJ1-1
CDR3 DNA: TGTGCCAGCAGTTCTCAGGGTTTTCAGCCCCAGCATTTT; CDR3 protein: CASSSQGFQPQHF; D gene: -; V gene: TRBV27; clone size: -; J gene: TRBJ1-5
CDR3 DNA: TGCGCCAGCAGCTTGGGACCAAGGACAGGGGGCTCCGGGGAGCTGTTTTTT; CDR3 protein: CASSLGPRTGGSGELFF; D gene: TRBD1; V gene: TRBV5-1; clone size: -; J gene: TRBJ2-2
CDR3 DNA: TGTGCCAGCAGCCAGGCTGTGTCTGGAAACACCATATATTTT; CDR3 protein: CASSQAVSGNTIYF; D gene: -; V gene: TRBV3-1/TRBV3-2; clone size: -; J gene: TRBJ1-3
CDR3 DNA: TGTGCCAGCAGTAAACTGGACAGATACACTGAAGCTTTCTTT; CDR3 protein: CASSKLDRYTEAFF; D gene: -; V gene: TRBV2; clone size: once; J gene: TRBJ1-1
CDR3 DNA: TGTGCCAGCAGCTCCCGGGGGTCGGGGTTAGTCGAGCAGTACTTC; CDR3 protein: CASSSRGSGLVEQYF; D gene: -; V gene: TRBV5-6; clone size: -; J gene: TRBJ2-7
CDR3 DNA: TGTGCCAGTCCTCCGACTAGCCACTCCCACCCCGAGCAGTTCTTC; CDR3 protein: CASPPTSHSHPEQFF; D gene: TRBD2; V gene: TRBV19; clone size: -; J gene: TRBJ2-1
CDR3 DNA: TGTGCCAGCAGCTGGTGGGCGGTTGGGGCTTTCTTT; CDR3 protein: CASSWWAVGAFF; D gene: -; V gene: TRBV7-2; clone size: -; J gene: TRBJ1-1
CDR3 DNA: TGTGCCAGCAGTTGGACAGGGCCCACTGAAGCTTTCTTT; CDR3 protein: CASSWTGPTEAFF; D gene: TRBD1; V gene: TRBV2; clone size: -; J gene: TRBJ1-1
CDR3 DNA: TGTGCCAGCAGTTACAGGGGCAATCAGCCCCAGCATTTT; CDR3 protein: CASSYRGNQPQHF; D gene: -; V gene: TRBV12-3/TRBV12-4; clone size: -; J gene: TRBJ1-5
CDR3 DNA: TGTGCCAGCAGCCAAGAGGGCTTGCTGAACACCGGGGAGCTGTTTTTT; CDR3 protein: CASSQEGLLNTGELFF; D gene: -; V gene: TRBV4-2; clone size: -; J gene: TRBJ2-2
CDR3 DNA: TGTGCCAGCAGCTTGGCCCTTGTGGGTTCAGGGATTCCCCTTAACTATGGCTACACCTTC; CDR3 protein: CASSLALVGSGIPLNYGYTF; D gene: -; V gene: TRBV28; clone size: -; J gene: TRBJ1-2
CDR3 DNA: TGTGCCAGCAGTGAAGGCAGGGCCTCCGGAAACACCATATATTTT; CDR3 protein: CASSEGRASGNTIYF; D gene: -; V gene: TRBV2; clone size: -; J gene: TRBJ1-3
CDR3 DNA: TGCGCCAGCAGTAGGACGGGTGACACTGAAGCTTTCTTT; CDR3 protein: CASSRTGDTEAFF; D gene: -; V gene: TRBV10-1; clone size: -; J gene: TRBJ1-1
CDR3 DNA: TGTGCCAGCAGCACAGCGAACACTGAAGCTTTCTTT; CDR3 protein: CASSTANTEAFF; D gene: -; V gene: TRBV7-9; clone size: -; J gene: TRBJ1-1
CDR3 DNA: TGTGCCAGCAGCCAGGCGGGGACAGGAGCCTACGAGCAGTACTTC; CDR3 protein: CASSQAGTGAYEQYF; D gene: TRBD1; V gene: TRBV5-8; clone size: -; J gene: TRBJ2-7
CDR3 DNA: TGCGCCAGCAGCCAACGGAGAACTAGCGGGAACCACAATGAGCAGTTCTTC; CDR3 protein: CASSQRRTSGNHNEQFF; D gene: TRBD2; V gene: TRBV5-1; clone size: -; J gene: TRBJ2-1
CDR3 DNA: TGTGCCAGCAGAAGAACAAGTCTGGGGCAAACTTCTTACAATGAGCAGTTCTTC; CDR3 protein: CASRRTSLGQTSYNEQFF; D gene: -; V gene: TRBV7-9; clone size: -; J gene: TRBJ2-1
CDR3 DNA: TGTGCCAGCAGCGGGACTAGCGGTCGGACCGGGGAGCTGTTTTTT; CDR3 protein: CASSGTSGRTGELFF; D gene: TRBD2; V gene: TRBV9; clone size: -; J gene: TRBJ2-2
CDR3 DNA: TGTGCCAGCACCAACCCTATAACGAAGGGTTCCATGAGGGCCACGAATCAGCCCCAGCATTTT; CDR3 protein: CASTNPITKGSMRATNQPQHF; D gene: -; V gene: TRBV27; clone size: -; J gene: TRBJ1-5
CDR3 DNA: TGTGCCAGCAGCTTCCGGACAGGGGCTAATGAAAAACTGTTTTTT; CDR3 protein: CASSFRTGANEKLFF; D gene: TRBD1; V gene: TRBV7-9; clone size: -; J gene: TRBJ1-4
CDR3 DNA: TGCGCCAGCAGTCTCCCCTACAATGAGCAGTTCTTC; CDR3 protein: CASSLPYNEQFF; D gene: -; V gene: TRBV5-1; clone size: -; J gene: TRBJ2-1